The entry that follows covers one TCR beta chain sequence. The target antigen is unknown. Germline V CDR1 and CDR2: SGHAT, FQNNGV. Trimming at V came to 8 bases and at J to 6 bases, leaving 10 bases not matched to a gene. This CDR3 contains 14 residues. The sample comes from a study of cytomegalovirus exposure and HLA in healthy donors. Study information: According to later analysis, the same platform produced the 110 or so validation and several hundred first-cohort repertoires.

From the approximately 120-subject validation cohort, which was separate from the approximately 700-subject first cohort, the donors were drawn. Study conclusions and caveats: The study labeled about 160 TCR beta chains cytomegalovirus-associated. According to a later analysis, TCR clusters from the first cohort tended to co-occur in the approximately 130 validation repertoires.

Assay used: immunoSEQ multiplex PCR; TCRdb lists only in-frame clones, some missing. The sample comprises 120,000 or so clones, around 95% of which are singletons, and 1.7% rests with the top ten. The chain is built from TRBV11-2 and TRBJ1-1, with 9 nucleotides matching TRBD1. The clonotype was recovered from a man aged 18 to 29 in good health and CMV-seronegative. Sequenced sample: PBMCs. The CDR3 loop reads CASSSGTGRPEAFF. In nucleotides, the CDR3 is TGTGCCAGCTCATCGGGGACAGGGAGACCTGAAGCTTTCTTT.